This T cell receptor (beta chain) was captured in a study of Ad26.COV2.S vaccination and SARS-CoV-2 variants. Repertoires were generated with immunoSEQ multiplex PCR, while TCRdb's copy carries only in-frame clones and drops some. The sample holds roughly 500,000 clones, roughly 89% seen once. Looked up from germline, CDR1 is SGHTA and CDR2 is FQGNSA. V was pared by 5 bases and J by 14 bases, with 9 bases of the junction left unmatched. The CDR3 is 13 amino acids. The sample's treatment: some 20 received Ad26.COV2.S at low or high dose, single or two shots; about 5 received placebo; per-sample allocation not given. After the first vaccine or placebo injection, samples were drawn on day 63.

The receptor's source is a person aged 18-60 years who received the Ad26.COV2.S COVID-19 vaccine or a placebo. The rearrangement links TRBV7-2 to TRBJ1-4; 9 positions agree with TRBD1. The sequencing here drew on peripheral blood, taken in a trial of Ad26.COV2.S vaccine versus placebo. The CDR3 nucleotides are TGTGCCAGCAGCCCCGGACAGGGGAGAAGGCTGTTTTTT. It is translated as CASSPGQGRRLFF.